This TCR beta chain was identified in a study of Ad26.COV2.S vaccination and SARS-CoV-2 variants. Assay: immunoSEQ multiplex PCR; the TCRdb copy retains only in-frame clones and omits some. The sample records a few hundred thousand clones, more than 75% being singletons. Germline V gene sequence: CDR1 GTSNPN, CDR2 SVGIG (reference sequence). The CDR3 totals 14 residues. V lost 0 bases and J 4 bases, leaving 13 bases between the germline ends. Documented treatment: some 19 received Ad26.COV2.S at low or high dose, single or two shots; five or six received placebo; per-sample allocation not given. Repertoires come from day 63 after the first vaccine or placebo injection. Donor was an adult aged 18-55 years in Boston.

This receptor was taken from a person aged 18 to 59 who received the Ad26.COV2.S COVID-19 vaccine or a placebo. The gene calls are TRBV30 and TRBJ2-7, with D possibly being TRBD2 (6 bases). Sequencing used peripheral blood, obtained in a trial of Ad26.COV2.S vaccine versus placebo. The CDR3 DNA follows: TGTGCCTGGAGTGTAGGAGGGTTAGTATACGAGCAGTACTTC. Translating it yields CAWSVGGLVYEQYF.